The present T cell receptor beta chain was sequenced within a study of T cell responses to AZD1222 COVID-19 vaccine. This clone was recorded only once. Germline CDR1 is SGHTA and CDR2 is FQGTGA. This CDR3 is 12 amino acids long. Trimming took off 2 bases at V and 8 bases at J, with 7 bases between the two ends. Method: immunoSEQ multiplex PCR; TCRdb's copy keeps in-frame clones and lacks some. The sample holds around 78,000 clones; roughly nine tenths are singletons and the top ten take 4.2%. This material consisted of peripheral blood, taken on day 0 of AZD1222 vaccination. J is TRBJ2-1 and V is TRBV7-3; weak D call: TRBD1 (6 bases). The sequence was obtained from an adult in good health. CDR3 sequence: CASSLQGYEQFF. DNA for the CDR3: TGTGCCAGCAGCTTACAGGGGTATGAGCAGTTCTTC.